Listed below are T cell receptor beta chains from one sample, sequenced in a study of T cells after yellow fever vaccination. TCRdb re-analysed the 5' RACE reads in MiXCR, keeping a single row per CDR3 protein. The data hold around 320,000 distinct CDR3 sequences, with approximately 10% observed a single time. Specimen: CD4+ T cells sorted from PBMCs, collected 5 days after the yellow fever booster vaccination. The receptors derive from a man between 18 and 35 years old who received the YFV17D yellow fever vaccine. Each CDR3 is given with its conserved first and last residue. A D gene is named only where the DNA matches it firmly. Not all rows give a size; the values are once, few, many and, for expanded clones, a class.

J: TRBJ1-2; size: few; D: NA; V: TRBV3-2; DNA: TGTGCCAGCAGCCAAGAATCCCAGGGGCCGGGGTATGGCTACACCTTC; CDR3: CASSQESQGPGYGYTF
J: TRBJ1-2; size: few; D: NA; V: TRBV2; DNA: TGTGCCAGCACGGGGGTCTGGGGCGGCTACACCTTC; CDR3: CASTGVWGGYTF
J: TRBJ1-6; size: few; D: NA; V: TRBV7-2; DNA: TGTGCCAGCAGTCCCTCGGTAGCAGCTAATTCACCCCTCCACTTT; CDR3: CASSPSVAANSPLHF
J: TRBJ2-3; size: few; D: NA; V: TRBV18; DNA: TGTGCCAGCTCACCAGCTAGGAGCACAGATACGCAGTATTTT; CDR3: CASSPARSTDTQYF
J: TRBJ2-3; size: few; D: NA; V: TRBV30; DNA: TGTGCCTGGAAAGAAAGAGAGAGCACAGATACGCAGTATTTT; CDR3: CAWKERESTDTQYF
J: TRBJ2-3; size: few; D: NA; V: TRBV6-5; DNA: TGTGCCAGCAGTCGCACGGGCGGGGACACAGATACGCAGTATTTT; CDR3: CASSRTGGDTDTQYF
J: TRBJ2-7; size: few; D: NA; V: TRBV12-3/TRBV12-4; DNA: TGTGCCAGCAGGCTAGGACAGTATTCCTACGAGCAGTACTTC; CDR3: CASRLGQYSYEQYF
J: TRBJ2-7; size: few; D: NA; V: TRBV10-3; DNA: TGTGCCATCGCCGGGATAACCTACGAGCAGTACTTC; CDR3: CAIAGITYEQYF
J: TRBJ1-1; size: NA; D: NA; V: TRBV20-1; DNA: TGCAGTGCTAGAGAGCAGGGTCTTGAAGCTTTCTTT; CDR3: CSAREQGLEAFF
J: TRBJ2-5; size: many; D: NA; V: TRBV6-5; DNA: TGTGCCAGCAGTTACTCGGGAGGGGACAGGACCCAGTACTTC; CDR3: CASSYSGGDRTQYF
J: TRBJ1-5; size: NA; D: TRBD1; V: TRBV20-1; DNA: TGCAGTGCTGGGGACAGATCAAATCAGCCCCAGCATTTT; CDR3: CSAGDRSNQPQHF
J: TRBJ2-5; size: few; D: NA; V: TRBV7-9; DNA: TGTGCCAGCAGCTTGTATAACCAAGAGACCCAGTACTTC; CDR3: CASSLYNQETQYF
J: TRBJ1-2; size: many; D: NA; V: TRBV20-1; DNA: TGCAGTGCTAGAGCAGGGGCCCCTAACTATGGCTACACCTTC; CDR3: CSARAGAPNYGYTF
J: TRBJ2-1; size: NA; D: NA; V: TRBV9; DNA: TGTGCCAGCAGCGTGGGGGGGGCTAGCTCGGGAAATGAGCAGTTCTTC; CDR3: CASSVGGASSGNEQFF
J: TRBJ1-3; size: few; D: NA; V: TRBV9; DNA: TGTGCCAGCAGCGTAGACGGAAACACCATATATTTT; CDR3: CASSVDGNTIYF
J: TRBJ2-5; size: few; D: NA; V: TRBV27; DNA: TGTGCCAGCAGCTCGGAACAGGGACTTTCGTCGGGGACCCAGTACTTC; CDR3: CASSSEQGLSSGTQYF
J: TRBJ1-5; size: NA; D: NA; V: TRBV19; DNA: TGTGCCAGTAGTCCCCCTCGGCAGCGCAATCAGCCCCAGCATTTT; CDR3: CASSPPRQRNQPQHF
J: TRBJ2-1; size: few; D: TRBD2; V: TRBV7-3; DNA: TGTGCCAGCAGCTCCGGACTAGCGGGGGGCGCTATCTGGAATGAGCAGTTCTTC; CDR3: CASSSGLAGGAIWNEQFF
J: TRBJ2-3; size: NA; D: NA; V: TRBV20-1; DNA: TGCAGTGCTAGGACTCCTGAACGCACAGATACGCAGTATTTT; CDR3: CSARTPERTDTQYF